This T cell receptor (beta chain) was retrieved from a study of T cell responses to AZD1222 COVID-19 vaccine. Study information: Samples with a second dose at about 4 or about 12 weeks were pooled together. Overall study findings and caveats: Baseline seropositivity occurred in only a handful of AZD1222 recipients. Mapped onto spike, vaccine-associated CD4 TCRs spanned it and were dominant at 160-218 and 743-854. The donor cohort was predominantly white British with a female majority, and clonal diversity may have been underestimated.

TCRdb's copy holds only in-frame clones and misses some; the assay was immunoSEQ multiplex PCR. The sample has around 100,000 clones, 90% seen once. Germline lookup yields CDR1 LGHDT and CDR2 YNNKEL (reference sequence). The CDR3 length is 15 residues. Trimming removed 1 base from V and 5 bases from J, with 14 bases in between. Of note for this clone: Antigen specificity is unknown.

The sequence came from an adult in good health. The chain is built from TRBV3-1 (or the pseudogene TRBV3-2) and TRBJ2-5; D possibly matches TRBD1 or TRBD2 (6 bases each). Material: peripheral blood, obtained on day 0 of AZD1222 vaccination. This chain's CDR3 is CASSQGGAVGETQYF. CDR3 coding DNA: TGTGCCAGCAGCCAAGGGGGGGCCGTCGGGGAGACCCAGTACTTC.